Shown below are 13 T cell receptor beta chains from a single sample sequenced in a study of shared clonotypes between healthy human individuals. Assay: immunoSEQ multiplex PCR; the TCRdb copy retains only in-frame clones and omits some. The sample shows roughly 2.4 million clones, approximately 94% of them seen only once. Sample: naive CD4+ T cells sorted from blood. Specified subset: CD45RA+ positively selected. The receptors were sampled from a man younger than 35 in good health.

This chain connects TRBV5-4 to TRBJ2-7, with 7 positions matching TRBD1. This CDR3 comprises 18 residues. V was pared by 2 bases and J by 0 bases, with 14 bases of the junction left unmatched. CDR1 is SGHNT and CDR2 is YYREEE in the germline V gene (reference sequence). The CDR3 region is CASSLRVKTGAHSYEQYF. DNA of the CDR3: TGTGCCAGCAGCTTAAGAGTAAAAACAGGGGCCCACTCCTACGAGCAGTACTTC.

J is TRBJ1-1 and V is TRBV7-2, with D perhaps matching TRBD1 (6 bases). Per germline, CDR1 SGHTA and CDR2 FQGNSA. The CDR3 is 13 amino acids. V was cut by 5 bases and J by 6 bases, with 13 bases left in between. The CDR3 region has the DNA TGTGCCAGCAGCGCAAGACAGGCTGCTGAAGCTTTCTTT. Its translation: CASSARQAAEAFF.

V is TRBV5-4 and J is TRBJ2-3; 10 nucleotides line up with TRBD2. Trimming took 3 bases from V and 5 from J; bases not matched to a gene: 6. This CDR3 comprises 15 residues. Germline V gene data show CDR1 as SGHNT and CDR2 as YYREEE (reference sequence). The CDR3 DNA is TGTGCCAGCAGCTGGACTAGCGGAGTGGGAGATACGCAGTATTTT. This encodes CASSWTSGVGDTQYF.

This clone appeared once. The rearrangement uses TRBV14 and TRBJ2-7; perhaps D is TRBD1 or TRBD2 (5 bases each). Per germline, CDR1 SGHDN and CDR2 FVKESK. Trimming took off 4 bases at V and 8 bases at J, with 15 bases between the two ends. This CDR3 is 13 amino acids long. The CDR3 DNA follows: TGTGCCAGCAGCCCCTCTGGGGGTGGAAAGCAGTACTTC. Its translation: CASSPSGGGKQYF.

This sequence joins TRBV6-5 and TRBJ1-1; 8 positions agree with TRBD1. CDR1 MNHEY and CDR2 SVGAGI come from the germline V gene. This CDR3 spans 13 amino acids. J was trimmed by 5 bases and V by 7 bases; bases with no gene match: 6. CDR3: CASTQGARTEAFF. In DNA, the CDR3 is TGTGCCAGCACCCAGGGGGCGAGGACTGAAGCTTTCTTT.

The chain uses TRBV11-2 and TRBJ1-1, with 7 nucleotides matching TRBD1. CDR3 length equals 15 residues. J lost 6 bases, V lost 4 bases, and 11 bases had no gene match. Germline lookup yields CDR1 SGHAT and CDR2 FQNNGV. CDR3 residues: CASSSTLDRAAEAFF. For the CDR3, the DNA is TGTGCCAGCAGCTCGACTCTTGACAGGGCGGCTGAAGCTTTCTTT.

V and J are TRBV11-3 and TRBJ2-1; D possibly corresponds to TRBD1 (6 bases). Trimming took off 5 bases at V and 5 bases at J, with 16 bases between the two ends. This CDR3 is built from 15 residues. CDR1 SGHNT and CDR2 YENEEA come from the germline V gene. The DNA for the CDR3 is TGTGCCAGCAGCGTCGGGCAGGGGTCAAACAATGAGCAGTTCTTC. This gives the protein CASSVGQGSNNEQFF. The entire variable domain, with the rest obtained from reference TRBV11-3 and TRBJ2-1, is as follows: EAGVVQSPRYKIIEKKQPVAFWCNPISGHNTLYWYLQNLGQGPELLIRYENEEAVDDSQLPKDRFSAERLKGVDSTLKIQPAELGDSAVYLCASSVGQGSNNEQFFGPGTRLTVL.

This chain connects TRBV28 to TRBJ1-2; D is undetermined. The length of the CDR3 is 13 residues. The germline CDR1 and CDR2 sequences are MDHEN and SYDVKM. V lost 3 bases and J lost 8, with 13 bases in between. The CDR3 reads CASSFGRWNGYTF. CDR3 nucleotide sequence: TGTGCCAGCAGTTTTGGAAGATGGAACGGCTACACCTTC.

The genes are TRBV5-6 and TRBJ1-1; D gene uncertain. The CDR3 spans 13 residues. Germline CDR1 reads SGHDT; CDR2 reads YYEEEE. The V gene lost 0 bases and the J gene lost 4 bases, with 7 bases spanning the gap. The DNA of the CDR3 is TGTGCCAGCAGCTTGGCCGAGAGCACTGAAGCTTTCTTT. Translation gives CASSLAESTEAFF.

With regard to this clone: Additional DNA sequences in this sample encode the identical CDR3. CDR3: CASSENLNTEAFF. CDR3 DNA: TGTGCCAGCAGTGAGAACCTGAACACTGAAGCTTTCTTT. The V and J genes are TRBV2 and TRBJ1-1, with D unresolved. Germline lookup yields CDR1 SNHLY and CDR2 FYNNEI. The CDR3 extends over 13 amino acids. V was clipped by 3 bases and J by 0 bases, with 5 bases between them.

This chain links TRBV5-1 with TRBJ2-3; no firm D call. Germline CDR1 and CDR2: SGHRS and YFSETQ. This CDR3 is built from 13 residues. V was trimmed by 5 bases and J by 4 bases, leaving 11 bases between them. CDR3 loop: CASRYPSSDTQYF. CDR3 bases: TGCGCCAGCAGATACCCTAGTTCAGATACGCAGTATTTT.

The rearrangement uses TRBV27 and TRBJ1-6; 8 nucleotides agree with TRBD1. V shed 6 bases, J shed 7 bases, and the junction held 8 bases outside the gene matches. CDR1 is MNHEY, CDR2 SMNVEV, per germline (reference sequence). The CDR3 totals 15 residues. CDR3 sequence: CASRLTGVGNSPLHF. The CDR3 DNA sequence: TGTGCCAGCAGGTTGACAGGGGTCGGGAATTCACCCCTCCACTTT.

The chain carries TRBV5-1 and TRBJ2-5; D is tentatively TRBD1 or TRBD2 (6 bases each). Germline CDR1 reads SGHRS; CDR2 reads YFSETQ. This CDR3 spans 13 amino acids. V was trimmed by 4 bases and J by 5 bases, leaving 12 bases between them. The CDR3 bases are TGCGCCAGCAGCCGCGAAGGGGGGGAGACCCAGTACTTC. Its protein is CASSREGGETQYF. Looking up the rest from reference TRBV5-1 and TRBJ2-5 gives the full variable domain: KAGVTQTPRYLIKTRGQQVTLSCSPISGHRSVSWYQQTPGQGLQFLFEYFSETQRNKGNFPGRFSGRQFSNSRSEMNVSTLELGDSALYLCASSREGGETQYFGPGTRLLVL.